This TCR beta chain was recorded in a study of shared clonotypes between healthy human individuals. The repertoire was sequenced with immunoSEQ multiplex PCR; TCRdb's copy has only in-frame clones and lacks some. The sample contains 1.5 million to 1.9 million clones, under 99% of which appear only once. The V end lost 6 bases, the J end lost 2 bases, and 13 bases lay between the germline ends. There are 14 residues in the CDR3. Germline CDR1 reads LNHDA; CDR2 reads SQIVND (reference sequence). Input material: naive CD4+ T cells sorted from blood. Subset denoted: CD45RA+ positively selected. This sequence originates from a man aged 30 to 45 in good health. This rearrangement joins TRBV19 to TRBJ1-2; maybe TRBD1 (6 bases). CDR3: CASSSTGTNYGYTF. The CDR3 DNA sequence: TGTGCCAGTAGCTCTACAGGGACGAACTATGGCTACACCTTC.